In its sample, the clone carrying this TCR beta chain was seen a few times. Its antigen is still unknown. This sample is drawn from a study of T-cell memory formation after mild COVID-19. The wider study: TCR clusters were largely donor specific.

Germline V gene sequence: CDR1 MGHRA, CDR2 YSYEKL. The length of the CDR3 is 19 residues. The V and J ends lost 3 bases and 1 base, in that order; junction bases with no gene match: 9. TCRdb used MiXCR to reprocess the 5' RACE reads, holding one entry per CDR3 protein. The sample comprises a few hundred thousand distinct CDR3 sequences, 27% of which are singletons, and more than 9.5% rests with the top ten. Findings and caveats of the study: Contracting CD4+ clones sat mainly in CM and EM; CD8+ in EMRA.

Source material: PBMCs or a T cell subset sorted from them (not recorded which). V and J are TRBV4-1 and TRBJ2-3; 14 positions agree with TRBD2. This receptor was identified in an adult woman who had mild COVID-19 (a few samples of this study predate the infection). Cell type and time point are not known. CDR3 nucleotide sequence: TGCGCCAGCAGCCAGACCGGCCGGGGACTAGCGGGAGGCACAGATACGCAGTATTTT. This codes for CASSQTGRGLAGGTDTQYF.